The entry that follows covers one T cell receptor beta chain sequence. Sequenced by immunoSEQ multiplex PCR; TCRdb stores in-frame clones only, minus some. In the table there are approximately 140,000 clones, around 94% of which are singletons. This specimen belongs to a study of control samples from healthy donors and cancer patients. The specimen sequenced was blood. The receptor was isolated from a man aged 35-49 years in good health.

The CDR3 nucleotides are TGTGCCAGCAGCGTAGGACAGGGAAGTGGAAACACCATATATTTT. It is translated as CASSVGQGSGNTIYF. V gene TRBV9 combines with J gene TRBJ1-3; 7 bases match TRBD1. The CDR3 is made up of 15 amino acids. Germline V CDR1 and CDR2: SGDLS, YYNGEE. Losses at the gene ends were 0 bases for V and 3 bases for J; bases not matched to a gene: 3.